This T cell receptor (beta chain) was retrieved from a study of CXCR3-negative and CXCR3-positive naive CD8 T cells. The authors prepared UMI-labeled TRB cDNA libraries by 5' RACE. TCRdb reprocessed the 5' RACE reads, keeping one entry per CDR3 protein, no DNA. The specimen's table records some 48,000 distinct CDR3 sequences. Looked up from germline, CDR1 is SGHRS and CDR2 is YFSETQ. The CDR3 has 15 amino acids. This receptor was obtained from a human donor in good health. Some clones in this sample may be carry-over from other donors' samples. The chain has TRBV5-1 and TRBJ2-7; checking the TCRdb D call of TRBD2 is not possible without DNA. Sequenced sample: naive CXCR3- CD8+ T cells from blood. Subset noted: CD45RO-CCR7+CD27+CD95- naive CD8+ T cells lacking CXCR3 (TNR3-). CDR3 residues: CASSISGSIVGEQYF. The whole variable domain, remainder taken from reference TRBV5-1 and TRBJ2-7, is KAGVTQTPRYLIKTRGQQVTLSCSPISGHRSVSWYQQTPGQGLQFLFEYFSETQRNKGNFPGRFSGRQFSNSRSEMNVSTLELGDSALYLCASSISGSIVGEQYFGPGTRLTVT.